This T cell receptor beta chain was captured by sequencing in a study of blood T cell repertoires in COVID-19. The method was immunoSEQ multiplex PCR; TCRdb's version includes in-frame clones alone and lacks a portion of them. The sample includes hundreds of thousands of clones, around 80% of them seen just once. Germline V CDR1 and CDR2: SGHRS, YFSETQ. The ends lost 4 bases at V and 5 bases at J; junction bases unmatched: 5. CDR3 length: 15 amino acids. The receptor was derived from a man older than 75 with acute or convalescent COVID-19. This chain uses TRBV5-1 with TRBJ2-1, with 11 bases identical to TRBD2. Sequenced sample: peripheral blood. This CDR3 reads CASSGTSGTNNEQFF. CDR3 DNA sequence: TGCGCCAGCAGCGGGACTAGCGGAACTAACAATGAGCAGTTCTTC.